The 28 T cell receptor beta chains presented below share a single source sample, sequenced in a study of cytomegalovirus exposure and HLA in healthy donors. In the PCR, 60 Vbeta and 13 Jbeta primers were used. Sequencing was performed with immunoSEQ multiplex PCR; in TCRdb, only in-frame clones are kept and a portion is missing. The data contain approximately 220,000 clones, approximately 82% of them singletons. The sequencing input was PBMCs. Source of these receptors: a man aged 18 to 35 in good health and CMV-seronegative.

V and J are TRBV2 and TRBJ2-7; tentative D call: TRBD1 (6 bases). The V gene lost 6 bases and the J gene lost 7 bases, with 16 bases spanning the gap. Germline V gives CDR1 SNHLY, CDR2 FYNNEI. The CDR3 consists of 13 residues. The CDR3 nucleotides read TGTGCCAGCAGCGATTTCAGGGGTAGTGAGCAGTACTTC. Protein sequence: CASSDFRGSEQYF.

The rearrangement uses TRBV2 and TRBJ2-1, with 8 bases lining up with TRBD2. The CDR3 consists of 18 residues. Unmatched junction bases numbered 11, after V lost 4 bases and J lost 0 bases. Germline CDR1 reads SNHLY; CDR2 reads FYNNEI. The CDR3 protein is CASSVWASGRNSYNEQFF. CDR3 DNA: TGTGCCAGCAGTGTTTGGGCTAGCGGGCGGAACTCCTACAATGAGCAGTTCTTC.

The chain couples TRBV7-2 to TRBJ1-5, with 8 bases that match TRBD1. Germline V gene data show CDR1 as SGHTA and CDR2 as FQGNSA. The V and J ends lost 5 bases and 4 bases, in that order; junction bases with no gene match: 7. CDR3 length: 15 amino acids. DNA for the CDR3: TGTGCCAGCAGCCCAGGACAGGGTCGGAATCAGCCCCAGCATTTT. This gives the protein CASSPGQGRNQPQHF.

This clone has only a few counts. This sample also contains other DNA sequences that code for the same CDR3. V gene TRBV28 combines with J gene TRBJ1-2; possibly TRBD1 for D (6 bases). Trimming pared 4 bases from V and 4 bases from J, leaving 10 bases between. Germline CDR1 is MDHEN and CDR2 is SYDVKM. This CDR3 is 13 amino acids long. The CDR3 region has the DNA TGTGCCAGCAGTTCTGGGGGCGGCTATGGCTACACCTTC. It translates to CASSSGGGYGYTF.

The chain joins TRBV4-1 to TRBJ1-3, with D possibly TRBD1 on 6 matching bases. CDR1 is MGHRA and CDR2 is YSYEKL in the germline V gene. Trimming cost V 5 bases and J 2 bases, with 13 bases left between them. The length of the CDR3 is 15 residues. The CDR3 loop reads CASSSATGTGNTIYF. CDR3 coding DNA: TGCGCCAGCAGCTCAGCTACAGGGACTGGAAACACCATATATTTT.

The DNA for the CDR3 is TGTGCCAGCAGCTTAGGGGGAGGAGGAGGGACCACCTACGAGCAGTACTTC. This translates into CASSLGGGGGTTYEQYF. The V and J genes are TRBV7-9 and TRBJ2-7; maybe TRBD2 (6 bases). Germline lookup yields CDR1 SEHNR and CDR2 FQNEAQ (reference sequence). V was cut by 1 base and J by 2 bases, with 18 bases left in between. This CDR3 is built from 17 residues. Full variable domain (rest looked up from reference TRBV7-9 and TRBJ2-7): DTGVSQNPRHKITKRGQNVTFRCDPISEHNRLYWYRQTLGQGPEFLTYFQNEAQLEKSRLLSDRFSAERPKGSFSTLEIQRTEQGDSAMYLCASSLGGGGGTTYEQYFGPGTRLTVT.

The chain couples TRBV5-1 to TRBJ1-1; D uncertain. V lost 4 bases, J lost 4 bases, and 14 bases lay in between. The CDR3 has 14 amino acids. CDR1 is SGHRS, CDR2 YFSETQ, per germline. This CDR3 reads CASSPLAVSTEAFF. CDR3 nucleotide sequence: TGCGCCAGCAGCCCCCTAGCGGTTTCCACTGAAGCTTTCTTT.

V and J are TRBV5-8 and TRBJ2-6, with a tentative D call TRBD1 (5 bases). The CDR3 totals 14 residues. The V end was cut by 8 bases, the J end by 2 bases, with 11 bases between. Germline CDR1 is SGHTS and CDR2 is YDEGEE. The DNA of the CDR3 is TGTGCCAGTGGCCTGGGGCCTGGGGCCAACGTCCTGACTTTC. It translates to CASGLGPGANVLTF.

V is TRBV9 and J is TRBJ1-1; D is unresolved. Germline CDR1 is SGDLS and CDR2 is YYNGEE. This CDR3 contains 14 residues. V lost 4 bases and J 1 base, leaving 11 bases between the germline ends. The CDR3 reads CASSPAPGNTEAFF. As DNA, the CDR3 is TGTGCCAGCAGCCCTGCCCCGGGGAACACTGAAGCTTTCTTT. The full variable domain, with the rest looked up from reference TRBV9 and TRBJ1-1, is DSGVTQTPKHLITATGQRVTLRCSPRSGDLSVYWYQQSLDQGLQFLIQYYNGEERAKGNILERFSAQQFPDLHSELNLSSLELGDSALYFCASSPAPGNTEAFFGQGTRLTVV.

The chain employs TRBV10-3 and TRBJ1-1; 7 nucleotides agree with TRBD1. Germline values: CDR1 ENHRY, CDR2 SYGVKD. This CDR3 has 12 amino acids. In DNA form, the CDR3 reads TGTGCAACCCAGGGGGGGAACACTGAAGCTTTCTTT. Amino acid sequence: CATQGGNTEAFF.

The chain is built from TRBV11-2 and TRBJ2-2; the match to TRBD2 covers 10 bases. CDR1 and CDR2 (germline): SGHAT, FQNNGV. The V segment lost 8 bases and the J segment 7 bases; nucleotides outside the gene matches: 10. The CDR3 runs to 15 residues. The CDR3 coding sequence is TGTGCCAGCGGCGGAGCGGGAGGGCGGGTCGGGGAGCTGTTTTTT. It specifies CASGGAGGRVGELFF.

In DNA, the CDR3 is TGTGCCAGCAGGGAAGCGGGAGCCGGATCCTACAATGAGCAGTTCTTC. Protein sequence: CASREAGAGSYNEQFF. V usage is TRBV5-6 and J usage is TRBJ2-1, with TRBD2 identical over 8 bases. Germline V gives CDR1 SGHDT, CDR2 YYEEEE. The ends lost 5 bases at V and 1 base at J; junction bases unmatched: 8. CDR3 length: 16 residues.

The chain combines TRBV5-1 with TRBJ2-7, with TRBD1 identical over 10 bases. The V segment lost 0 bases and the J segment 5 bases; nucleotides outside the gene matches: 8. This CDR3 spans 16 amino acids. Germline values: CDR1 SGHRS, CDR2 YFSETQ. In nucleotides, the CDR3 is TGCGCCAGCAGCTTGGCCCACGGGACAGGGGTGGACGAGCAGTACTTC. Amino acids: CASSLAHGTGVDEQYF.

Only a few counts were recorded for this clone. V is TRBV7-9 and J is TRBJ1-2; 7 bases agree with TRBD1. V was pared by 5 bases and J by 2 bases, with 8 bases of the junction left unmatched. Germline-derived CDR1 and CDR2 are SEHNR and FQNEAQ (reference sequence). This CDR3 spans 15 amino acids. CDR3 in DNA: TGTGCCAGCAGCGTATCCGGGACAGCAAACTATGGCTACACCTTC. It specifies CASSVSGTANYGYTF.

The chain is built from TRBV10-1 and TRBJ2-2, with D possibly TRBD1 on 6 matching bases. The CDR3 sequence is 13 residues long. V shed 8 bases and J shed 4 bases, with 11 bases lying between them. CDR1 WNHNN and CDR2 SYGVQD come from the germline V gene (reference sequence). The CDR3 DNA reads TGCGCCAGCTCGAGCAGGGGCACCGGGGAGCTGTTTTTT. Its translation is CASSSRGTGELFF.

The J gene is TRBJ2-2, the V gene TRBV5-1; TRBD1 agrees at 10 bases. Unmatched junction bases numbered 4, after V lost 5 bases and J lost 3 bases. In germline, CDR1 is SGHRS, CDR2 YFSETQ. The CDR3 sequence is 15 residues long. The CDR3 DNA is TGCGCCAGCAGTACCGGGACAGGGGACACCGGGGAGCTGTTTTTT. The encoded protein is CASSTGTGDTGELFF.

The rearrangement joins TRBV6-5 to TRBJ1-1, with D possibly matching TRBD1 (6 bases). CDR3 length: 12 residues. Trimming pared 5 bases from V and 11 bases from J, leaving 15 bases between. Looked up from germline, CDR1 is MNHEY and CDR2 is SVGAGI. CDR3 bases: TGTGCCAGCAGTAACACAGGGATGGGTGCTTTCTTT. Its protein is CASSNTGMGAFF.

The CDR3 region is CASSPGGGPYEQYF. The CDR3 DNA reads TGTGCCAGCAGCCCCGGTGGCGGGCCCTACGAGCAGTACTTC. The V call is TRBV9, the J call TRBJ2-7; D may be TRBD2 (5 bases). Germline loops: CDR1 SGDLS, CDR2 YYNGEE. The CDR3 has 14 residues. V lost 4 bases, J lost 2 bases, and 13 bases lay in between.

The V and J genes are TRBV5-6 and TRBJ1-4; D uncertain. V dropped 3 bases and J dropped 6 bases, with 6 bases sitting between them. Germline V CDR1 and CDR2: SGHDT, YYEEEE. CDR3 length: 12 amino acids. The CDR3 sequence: CASSWGDEKLFF. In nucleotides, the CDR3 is TGTGCCAGCAGCTGGGGAGATGAAAAACTGTTTTTT.

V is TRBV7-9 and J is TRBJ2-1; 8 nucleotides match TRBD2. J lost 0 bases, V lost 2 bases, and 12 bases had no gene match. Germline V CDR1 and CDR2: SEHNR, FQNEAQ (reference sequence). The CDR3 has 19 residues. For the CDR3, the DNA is TGTGCCAGCAGCTTAAGCGGGAGTAGGGGGGCGAGCTCCTACAATGAGCAGTTCTTC. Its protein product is CASSLSGSRGASSYNEQFF.

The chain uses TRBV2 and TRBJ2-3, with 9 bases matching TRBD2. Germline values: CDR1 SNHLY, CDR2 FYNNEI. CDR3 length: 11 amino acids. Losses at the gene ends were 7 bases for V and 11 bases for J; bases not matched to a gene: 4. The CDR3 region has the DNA TGTGCCAGCATGGTAGCGGGAGAGCAGTATTTT. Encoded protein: CASMVAGEQYF.

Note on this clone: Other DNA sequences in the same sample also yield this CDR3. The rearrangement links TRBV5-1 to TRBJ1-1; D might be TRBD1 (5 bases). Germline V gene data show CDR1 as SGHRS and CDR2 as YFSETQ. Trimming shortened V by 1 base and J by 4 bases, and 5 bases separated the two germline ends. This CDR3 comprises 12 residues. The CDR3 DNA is TGCGCCAGCAGCTTGAGGGGCACTGAAGCTTTCTTT. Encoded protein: CASSLRGTEAFF.

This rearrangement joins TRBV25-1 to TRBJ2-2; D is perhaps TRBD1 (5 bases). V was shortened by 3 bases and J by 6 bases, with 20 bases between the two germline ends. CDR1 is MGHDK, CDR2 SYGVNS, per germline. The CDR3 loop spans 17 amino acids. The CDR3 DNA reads TGTGCCAGCAGTGACCCACAGGACGGTGGGTACGCCGGGGAGCTGTTTTTT. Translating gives CASSDPQDGGYAGELFF.

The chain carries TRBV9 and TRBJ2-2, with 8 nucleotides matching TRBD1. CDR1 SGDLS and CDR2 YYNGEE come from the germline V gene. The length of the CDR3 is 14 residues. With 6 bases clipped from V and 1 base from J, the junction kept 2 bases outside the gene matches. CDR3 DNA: TGTGCCAGCACCGACAGGGGGAACACCGGGGAGCTGTTTTTT. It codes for CASTDRGNTGELFF.

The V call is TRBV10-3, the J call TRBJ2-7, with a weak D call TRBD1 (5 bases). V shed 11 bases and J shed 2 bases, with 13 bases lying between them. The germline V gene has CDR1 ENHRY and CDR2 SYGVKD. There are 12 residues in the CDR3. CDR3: CAVARATYEQYF. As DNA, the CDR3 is TGTGCCGTTGCCAGGGCAACCTACGAGCAGTACTTC.

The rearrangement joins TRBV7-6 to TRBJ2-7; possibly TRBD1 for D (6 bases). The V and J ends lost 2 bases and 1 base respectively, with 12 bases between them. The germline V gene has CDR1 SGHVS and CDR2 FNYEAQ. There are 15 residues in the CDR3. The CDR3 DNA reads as TGTGCCAGCAGCTTACCAAAAACAGGGTCCTACGAGCAGTACTTC. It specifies CASSLPKTGSYEQYF.

This CDR3 is CASSLGTGWYETQYF. The CDR3 nucleotides read TGTGCCAGCAGCTTAGGGACAGGGTGGTACGAGACCCAGTACTTC. The J gene is TRBJ2-5, the V gene TRBV7-9; 8 positions match TRBD1. The CDR3 sequence is 15 residues long. The ends lost 1 base at V and 5 bases at J; junction bases unmatched: 6. Germline V gene lookup returns CDR1 SEHNR and CDR2 FQNEAQ (reference sequence).

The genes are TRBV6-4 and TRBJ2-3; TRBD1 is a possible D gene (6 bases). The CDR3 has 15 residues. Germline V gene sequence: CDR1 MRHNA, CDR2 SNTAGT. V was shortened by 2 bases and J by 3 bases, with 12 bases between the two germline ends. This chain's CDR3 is CASSDATGSTDTQYF. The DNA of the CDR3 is TGTGCCAGCAGTGACGCTACAGGGTCTACAGATACGCAGTATTTT.